The 7 T cell receptor beta chains given below trace back to one sample, sequenced in a study of Tregs in tolerant kidney transplant recipients. Recipients received nonmyeloablative bone marrow transplants from related graft donors, with transient mixed chimerism. Measured with immunoSEQ multiplex PCR; TCRdb has only the in-frame clones, and not every one. The table lists more than 70,000 clones, about 91% of them singletons. The sequencing here drew on CD4+ T cells from blood (PBMCs), taken 24 months after the transplant. These receptors all stem from a human patient who received a combined kidney and bone marrow transplant. Part of the T cell pool may stem from the graft donor.

The chain combines TRBV11-3 with TRBJ2-5, with a tentative D call TRBD2 (6 bases). The germline V and J ends were trimmed by 1 base and 5 bases, with 14 bases remaining between them. CDR1 is SGHNT, CDR2 YENEEA, per germline. The CDR3 totals 15 residues. The CDR3 spells CASSLAGTLGETQYF. Here the CDR3 DNA reads TGTGCCAGCAGCTTAGCCGGGACTCTTGGGGAGACCCAGTACTTC. The full variable domain, with the rest looked up from reference TRBV11-3 and TRBJ2-5, is EAGVVQSPRYKIIEKKQPVAFWCNPISGHNTLYWYLQNLGQGPELLIRYENEEAVDDSQLPKDRFSAERLKGVDSTLKIQPAELGDSAVYLCASSLAGTLGETQYFGPGTRLLVL.

This clone was observed a single time. This chain connects TRBV5-1 to TRBJ2-3; D unresolved. The CDR3 is 14 amino acids. The ends were cut back, 0 bases at V and 3 bases at J, with 8 bases in the middle. Germline V gives CDR1 SGHRS, CDR2 YFSETQ. The CDR3 nucleotides read TGCGCCAGCAGCTTGGGGGCTTCTACAGATACGCAGTATTTT. This gives the protein CASSLGASTDTQYF. The whole variable domain, filled in from reference TRBV5-1 and TRBJ2-3, reads KAGVTQTPRYLIKTRGQQVTLSCSPISGHRSVSWYQQTPGQGLQFLFEYFSETQRNKGNFPGRFSGRQFSNSRSEMNVSTLELGDSALYLCASSLGASTDTQYFGPGTRLTVL.

The chain carries TRBV4-3 and TRBJ2-2; 8 bases fit TRBD2. The CDR3 totals 17 residues. Germline trimming cut 1 base from V and 5 bases from J; bases unmatched to any gene: 9. CDR1 is LGHNA, CDR2 YSLEER, per germline. The CDR3 nucleotides are TGCGCCAGCAGCCAAGTAGGACGGGGGGGCCTTACCGGGGAGCTGTTTTTT. It specifies CASSQVGRGGLTGELFF.

On this clone: Other nucleotide sequences in the sample specify the same CDR3. The chain is built from TRBV19 and TRBJ1-6; tentatively, D is TRBD1 (5 bases). Per the germline V gene, CDR1 is LNHDA and CDR2 is SQIVND (reference sequence). The CDR3 loop spans 17 amino acids. V lost 4 bases, J lost 0 bases, and 13 bases lay in between. CDR3 sequence reads: CASSTQRQSSYNSPLHF. The DNA for the CDR3 is TGTGCCAGTAGTACCCAGAGACAGAGCTCCTATAATTCACCCCTCCACTTT.

The chain uses TRBV6-6 and TRBJ2-1; 10 nucleotides align to TRBD1. Losses at the gene ends were 6 bases for V and 5 bases for J; bases not matched to a gene: 7. Germline V CDR1 and CDR2: MNHNY, SVGAGI (reference sequence). CDR3 length equals 15 residues. CDR3 in amino acids: CASSRPDRGDNEQFF. The DNA of the CDR3 is TGTGCCAGCAGCCGACCGGACAGGGGGGACAATGAGCAGTTCTTC.

The chain has TRBV28 and TRBJ1-4; D not resolved. CDR3 length: 12 residues. Germline assignment: CDR1 MDHEN and CDR2 SYDVKM. V was clipped by 5 bases and J by 8 bases, with 9 bases between them. The CDR3 here is CASSPPGEKLFF. CDR3 in DNA: TGTGCCAGCAGTCCCCCGGGGGAAAAACTGTTTTTT.

This chain uses TRBV10-3 with TRBJ2-7; TRBD2 matches at 8 bases. The CDR3 is 15 amino acids. After removal of 6 bases from V and 3 bases from J, the junction contained 10 bases not matched to a gene. Germline CDR1 and CDR2: ENHRY and SYGVKD. Written as DNA, the CDR3 is TGTGCCATCAGAACAACTAGCGGAGCAAACTACGAGCAGTACTTC. Its protein product is CAIRTTSGANYEQYF.